The rows below give T cell receptor beta chains drawn from one sample of a study of control samples from healthy donors and cancer patients. The table came from immunoSEQ multiplex PCR; TCRdb's copy has only in-frame clones and leaves some out. The sample carries 95,000 to 150,000 clones, roughly 91% recorded once. Source material: blood. The receptors were sampled from a man aged 35 to 55 in good health. The CDR3 runs from the conserved cysteine through the conserved F or W. Each record gives: J gene, V gene, clone size, D gene, CDR3 DNA, CDR3 protein. D genes are given only for firm matches. Some rows mark clone size as missing; the rest say once, few, many or name a class of expanded clone.

TRBJ1-2 | TRBV12-3/TRBV12-4 | . | . | TGTGCCAGCAGTTACTCGGTCGGCTACACCTTC | CASSYSVGYTF
TRBJ1-2 | TRBV2 | . | . | TGTGCCAGCAGTGGTTCGGGGGATTTACGTGGTGGCTACACCTTC | CASSGSGDLRGGYTF
TRBJ1-6 | TRBV6-5 | . | . | TGTGCCAGCAGGACGGGGGGAGGCTCACCCCTCCACTTT | CASRTGGGSPLHF
TRBJ2-2 | TRBV19 | . | TRBD2 | TGTGCCAGTAGTTTACTAGCGGGGGGCACCGGGGAGCTGTTTTTT | CASSLLAGGTGELFF
TRBJ1-2 | TRBV6-6 | . | . | TGTGCCACGACTTATAAACAGGCCCCCGGCTACACCTTC | CATTYKQAPGYTF
TRBJ1-6 | TRBV5-4 | . | TRBD1 | TGTGCCAGCAGCTTAGACAGGGGAAGGAATTCACCCCTCCACTTT | CASSLDRGRNSPLHF
TRBJ2-7 | TRBV6-5 | . | . | TGTGCCAGCAGTTATATGTTCAGGGGATCCTACGAGCAGTACTTC | CASSYMFRGSYEQYF
TRBJ2-2 | TRBV9 | . | . | TGTGCCAGCAGCGTAGAAACTAATAGGGGCGGGCAGCTGTTTTTT | CASSVETNRGGQLFF
TRBJ2-7 | TRBV3-1/TRBV3-2 | . | . | TGTGCCAGCAGCCAACGCCAGCGAACCTACGAGCAGTACTTC | CASSQRQRTYEQYF
TRBJ2-2 | TRBV4-3 | . | . | TGCGCCAGCAGCCTTTTGGACGGCACCGGGGAGCTGTTTTTT | CASSLLDGTGELFF
TRBJ1-5 | TRBV29-1 | . | TRBD1 | TGCAGCGTTGGGAGGGGGCAAGGACAGCCCCAGCATTTT | CSVGRGQGQPQHF
TRBJ2-2 | TRBV12-5 | . | TRBD1 | TGTGCTAGTGGTTTAGGGGACAGGGGCTCTACCGGGGAGCTGTTTTTT | CASGLGDRGSTGELFF
TRBJ1-1 | TRBV15 | . | . | TGTGCCACCAGCAGAGCAACAGTCCCCCCGGAGAACACTGAAGCTTTCTTT | CATSRATVPPENTEAFF
TRBJ1-2 | TRBV29-1 | . | TRBD1 | TGCAGCGTTGAAGACACAGGGGGCGATGGCTACACCTTC | CSVEDTGGDGYTF
TRBJ1-1 | TRBV5-1 | . | . | TGCGCCAGCAGCTTGGCGGGGCGGTCTGAAGCTTTCTTT | CASSLAGRSEAFF
TRBJ2-7 | TRBV7-9 | few | TRBD2 | TGTGCCAGCAGCGCCGGCTCTAGCGGGGGGGCCTACGAGCAGTACTTC | CASSAGSSGGAYEQYF
TRBJ2-7 | TRBV18 | . | . | TGTGCCAGCTCACCAGGATTGAGTATAGAGCAGTACTTC | CASSPGLSIEQYF
TRBJ2-7 | TRBV18 | once | . | TGTGCCAGCTCACCACGCGTTAGGGAACTCGGGGACGAGCAGTACTTC | CASSPRVRELGDEQYF
TRBJ1-4 | TRBV4-3 | . | TRBD1 | TGCGCCAGCAGCCACTCTCCTGGACAGGCAACTAATGAAAAACTGTTTTTT | CASSHSPGQATNEKLFF
TRBJ2-2 | TRBV5-1 | . | . | TGCGCCAGCAGCTCACCGGAGAAGACCGGGGAGCTGTTTTTT | CASSSPEKTGELFF
TRBJ1-1 | TRBV11-3 | . | . | TGTGCCAGCAGCCGGGATGAGCTCGGACGGACGAACACTGAAGCTTTCTTT | CASSRDELGRTNTEAFF
TRBJ1-3 | TRBV5-5 | . | . | TGTGCCAGCGCCACCGGGACGGGAGGATCTGGAAACACCATATATTTT | CASATGTGGSGNTIYF
TRBJ1-1 | TRBV5-1 | . | . | TGCGCCAGCAGCTGGGGGGTTGAGGGCACTGAAGCTTTCTTT | CASSWGVEGTEAFF
TRBJ2-3 | TRBV3-1/TRBV3-2 | few | TRBD1 | TGTGCCAGCAGCCCCAGACAGAGGGGGCTTAGGGATACGCAGTATTTT | CASSPRQRGLRDTQYF
TRBJ1-3 | TRBV2 | . | . | TGTGCCAGCAGTGAACTGGATCCGCTCGGAAACACCATATATTTT | CASSELDPLGNTIYF
TRBJ2-2 | TRBV27 | . | . | TGTGCCAGCAGTAGGACCTACCTCGGGGAGCTGTTTTTT | CASSRTYLGELFF
TRBJ2-2 | TRBV19 | . | . | TGTGCCAGTGAAACAAAGAACACCGGGGAGCTGTTTTTT | CASETKNTGELFF
TRBJ2-7 | TRBV27 | . | TRBD1 | TGTGCCAGCAGTTTATGGGCGGGACAGGGGGCTAGGGTGTACTTC | CASSLWAGQGARVYF
TRBJ2-7 | TRBV5-4 | . | . | TGTGCCAGCAGCTTCCGGGCGAACGCGCGGGAGCAGTACTTC | CASSFRANAREQYF
TRBJ1-1 | TRBV7-9 | few | . | TGTGCCAGCAGCTTACAGGTGAACACTGAAGCTTTCTTT | CASSLQVNTEAFF
TRBJ2-4 | TRBV30 | . | . | TGTGCCTGGAGTAGGGAGCGTCTAGCCAAAAACATTCAGTACTTC | CAWSRERLAKNIQYF
TRBJ2-1 | TRBV6-6 | . | TRBD1 | TGTGCCAGCAGTTCACGGACAGGGTACAATGAGCAGTTCTTC | CASSSRTGYNEQFF
TRBJ2-2 | TRBV24-1 | . | . | TGTGCCACAGAAAAAAGGGAAGGGTTCACCGGGGAGCTGTTTTTT | CATEKREGFTGELFF
TRBJ2-5 | TRBV7-2 | . | TRBD2 | TGTGCCAGCAGCTTGGTAGGCGGGGGGGCCGACCCCACCCAGTACTTC | CASSLVGGGADPTQYF
TRBJ2-5 | TRBV9 | . | . | TGTGCCAGCAGCGTAGCTGGAAGCGGGTACCAAGAGACCCAGTACTTC | CASSVAGSGYQETQYF
TRBJ2-1 | TRBV6-6 | . | . | TGTGCCAGCAGTTCCACATCCCCCTCCTACAATGAGCAGTTCTTC | CASSSTSPSYNEQFF
TRBJ2-6 | TRBV27 | . | . | TGTGCCAGCAGGACAGGTGATCATTCTGGGGCCAACGTCCTGACTTTC | CASRTGDHSGANVLTF
TRBJ1-3 | TRBV4-1 | . | . | TGCGCCAGCAGCCAAGACGCCACCGGGGGTTCTGGAAACACCATATATTTT | CASSQDATGGSGNTIYF
TRBJ2-5 | TRBV7-2 | . | . | TGTGCCAGCAGCTTAGCGGGGGGGCTCCAAGAGACCCAGTACTTC | CASSLAGGLQETQYF
TRBJ1-6 | TRBV19 | . | TRBD1 | TGTGCCAGTAGTATTGGAACAGGGGGAAATAATTCACCCCTCCACTTT | CASSIGTGGNNSPLHF
TRBJ2-3 | TRBV5-1 | . | TRBD2 | TGCGCCAGCAGCTTGCTTACCGGGACTAGCGGATCACGCACAGATACGCAGTATTTT | CASSLLTGTSGSRTDTQYF